These T cell receptor beta chains were read from a single sample in a study of shared clonotypes between healthy human individuals. Assay: immunoSEQ multiplex PCR; the TCRdb copy retains only in-frame clones and omits some. The data contain approximately 740,000 clones, approximately 79% of them seen just once; the ten biggest clones take up more than 1.5%. Sequencing was carried out using memory CD4+ T cells sorted from blood. The receptor set was obtained from a woman aged 25 to 39 in good health. Each CDR3 is given with its conserved first and last residue. The D gene is left open where the match is weak. Clone size appears in some rows only: once, few, many, or a class for an expanded clone.

size: once
J: TRBJ2-3
V: TRBV19
D: NA
CDR3: CASSGHRDRDTQYF
DNA: TGTGCCAGTAGTGGCCACAGGGATAGGGATACGCAGTATTTT

size: NA
J: TRBJ1-2
V: TRBV30
D: TRBD1
CDR3: CAWTGTGIYGYTF
DNA: TGTGCCTGGACCGGGACAGGCATTTATGGCTACACCTTC

size: NA
J: TRBJ2-7
V: TRBV28
D: TRBD2
CDR3: CASSSHAGVVDEQYF
DNA: TGTGCCAGCAGTTCCCACGCGGGAGTGGTAGACGAGCAGTACTTC

size: NA
J: TRBJ1-4
V: TRBV4-1
D: TRBD1
CDR3: CASSQDEYRGWEKLFF
DNA: TGCGCCAGCAGCCAAGATGAATACAGGGGGTGGGAAAAACTGTTTTTT

size: NA
J: TRBJ1-2
V: TRBV9
D: NA
CDR3: CASSVELPTEESGYTF
DNA: TGTGCCAGCAGCGTAGAACTCCCCACGGAGGAGAGTGGCTACACCTTC

size: NA
J: TRBJ2-7
V: TRBV9
D: TRBD2
CDR3: CASSSSWTSGRQYF
DNA: TGTGCCAGCAGTTCCTCATGGACTAGCGGTAGACAGTACTTC

size: NA
J: TRBJ2-7
V: TRBV5-4
D: NA
CDR3: CASSTPAGGQGPNEQYF
DNA: TGTGCCAGCAGCACCCCCGCGGGGGGACAGGGTCCCAACGAGCAGTACTTC

size: NA
J: TRBJ2-5
V: TRBV5-6
D: NA
CDR3: CASSLVGALQETQYF
DNA: TGTGCCAGCAGCTTGGTGGGGGCCTTACAAGAGACCCAGTACTTC

size: NA
J: TRBJ1-2
V: TRBV2
D: NA
CDR3: CASGTQGTPNYGYTF
DNA: TGTGCCAGCGGAACCCAGGGGACACCTAACTATGGCTACACCTTC

size: NA
J: TRBJ1-5
V: TRBV19
D: TRBD1
CDR3: CASRQGAPNQPQHF
DNA: TGTGCCAGTAGGCAGGGGGCACCAAATCAGCCCCAGCATTTT

size: NA
J: TRBJ2-2
V: TRBV5-1
D: NA
CDR3: CASSLVFRENTGELFF
DNA: TGCGCCAGCAGCTTGGTGTTCAGGGAGAACACCGGGGAGCTGTTTTTT

size: NA
J: TRBJ2-3
V: TRBV5-1
D: NA
CDR3: CASSLLSGVADTQYF
DNA: TGCGCCAGCAGCTTGTTGTCGGGAGTTGCAGATACGCAGTATTTT

size: NA
J: TRBJ2-1
V: TRBV11-3
D: NA
CDR3: CASSLGLGESSYNEQFF
DNA: TGTGCCAGCAGCTTAGGACTCGGGGAGAGCTCCTACAATGAGCAGTTCTTC

size: NA
J: TRBJ1-3
V: TRBV6-1
D: TRBD1
CDR3: CASRDDRAGNTIYF
DNA: TGTGCCAGCCGTGACGACAGGGCTGGAAACACCATATATTTT

size: NA
J: TRBJ2-3
V: TRBV28
D: NA
CDR3: CASIKTSLATDTQYF
DNA: TGTGCCAGCATTAAAACCTCTCTGGCCACAGATACGCAGTATTTT

size: once
J: TRBJ2-1
V: TRBV7-6
D: TRBD2
CDR3: CASSSVRGEVAYNEQFF
DNA: TGTGCCAGCAGCTCGGTGCGGGGGGAAGTCGCCTACAATGAGCAGTTCTTC

size: NA
J: TRBJ2-3
V: TRBV5-4
D: TRBD2
CDR3: CASSLGGLAGGRDTQYF
DNA: TGTGCCAGCAGCTTGGGGGGACTAGCGGGAGGGCGCGATACGCAGTATTTT

size: few
J: TRBJ2-2
V: TRBV5-1
D: NA
CDR3: CASEEGGELFF
DNA: TGCGCCAGCGAAGAGGGCGGGGAGCTGTTTTTT

size: NA
J: TRBJ2-3
V: TRBV19
D: NA
CDR3: CATDAYGTDTQYF
DNA: TGTGCCACCGACGCGTATGGCACAGATACGCAGTATTTT

size: once
J: TRBJ1-5
V: TRBV28
D: NA
CDR3: CASSLLGGSQLKPQHF
DNA: TGTGCCAGCAGTTTACTTGGGGGCTCCCAATTGAAGCCCCAGCATTTT

size: NA
J: TRBJ2-1
V: TRBV5-1
D: NA
CDR3: CASSPQPQGGSRGEQFF
DNA: TGCGCCAGCAGCCCCCAACCACAGGGGGGGAGTCGGGGTGAGCAGTTCTTC

size: NA
J: TRBJ2-7
V: TRBV29-1
D: NA
CDR3: CSVGTGSYEQYF
DNA: TGCAGCGTAGGGACTGGTTCCTACGAGCAGTACTTC

size: few
J: TRBJ2-3
V: TRBV28
D: TRBD2
CDR3: CASSPRLAGPDTQYF
DNA: TGTGCCAGCAGTCCCCGACTAGCGGGGCCAGATACGCAGTATTTT

size: NA
J: TRBJ2-5
V: TRBV5-1
D: NA
CDR3: CASSPAVRETQYF
DNA: TGCGCCAGCAGCCCCGCAGTCCGAGAGACCCAGTACTTC

size: NA
J: TRBJ2-3
V: TRBV7-3
D: TRBD1
CDR3: CASSPSGQGSDTQYF
DNA: TGTGCCAGCAGCCCCTCAGGACAGGGTTCAGATACGCAGTATTTT

size: NA
J: TRBJ2-1
V: TRBV2
D: NA
CDR3: CASIVNWANNEQFF
DNA: TGTGCCAGCATTGTTAATTGGGCGAACAATGAGCAGTTCTTC

size: NA
J: TRBJ1-1
V: TRBV2
D: NA
CDR3: CASSEGLGRGNTEAFF
DNA: TGTGCCAGCAGTGAAGGGCTGGGCAGGGGGAACACTGAAGCTTTCTTT

size: once
J: TRBJ2-7
V: TRBV5-1
D: NA
CDR3: CASSWGDASTYEQYF
DNA: TGCGCCAGCAGCTGGGGGGATGCGTCAACCTACGAGCAGTACTTC

size: NA
J: TRBJ2-7
V: TRBV7-9
D: NA
CDR3: CASSSNLARAYEQYF
DNA: TGTGCCAGCAGCTCAAATCTAGCGAGGGCCTACGAGCAGTACTTC

size: NA
J: TRBJ1-4
V: TRBV5-5
D: NA
CDR3: CASSLVVLSTNEKLFF
DNA: TGTGCCAGCAGCTTGGTAGTTCTGTCAACTAATGAAAAACTGTTTTTT

size: NA
J: TRBJ1-6
V: TRBV4-1
D: TRBD1
CDR3: CASSSRDRGGSPLHF
DNA: TGCGCCAGCAGCTCCCGGGACAGGGGTGGATCACCCCTCCACTTT

size: NA
J: TRBJ2-1
V: TRBV4-1
D: TRBD2
CDR3: CASSRGLAGDNEQFF
DNA: TGCGCCAGCAGCCGCGGACTAGCGGGAGACAATGAGCAGTTCTTC